These 6 T cell receptor beta chains were all obtained from the same sample, sequenced in a study of regulatory T cells in long-lasting Graves disease. Construction of the TCR beta libraries employed iRepertoire HTBI primers in conjunction with Arm-PCR of CDR3 regions. TCRdb used MiXCR to reprocess the multiplex PCR reads, holding one entry per CDR3 protein. The data contain more than 450,000 distinct CDR3 sequences, roughly 16% of them singletons. Time point described: newly diagnosed GD, antithyroid drugs for less than 3 months. PBMCs provided the RNA from which the TCR library was made. The same specimen was also included in a second study, on T cells in Graves' hyperthyroidism and ophthalmopathy.

Material: peripheral blood mononuclear cells (PBMCs), obtained at new diagnosis, from a patient treated with antithyroid drugs. The receptors here all came from a man between 40 and 49 years old with Graves disease.

The sample holds many counts of this clonotype. This sequence joins TRBV2 and TRBJ2-7; a possible D gene is TRBD2 (5 bases). Germline values: CDR1 SNHLY, CDR2 FYNNEI. V was cut by 7 bases and J by 3 bases, with 10 bases left in between. The CDR3 is 12 residues long. CDR3 protein: CASMLDYYEQYF. CDR3 sequence (DNA): TGTGCCAGCATGCTTGACTACTACGAGCAGTACTTC.

This clonotype was observed a handful of times. This CDR3 is CASSGASGSRNEQYF. The CDR3 region has the DNA TGTGCCAGCAGCGGGGCTAGCGGGAGTCGGAACGAGCAGTACTTC. The chain uses TRBV9 and TRBJ2-7; 10 bases map to TRBD2. The CDR3 covers 15 residues. V trimming: 3 bases; J trimming: 5 bases; junction bases outside the gene matches: 8. Germline CDR1 is SGDLS and CDR2 is YYNGEE.

The rearrangement links TRBV27 to TRBJ2-7; 7 bases match TRBD1. V shed 2 bases, J shed 5 bases, and the junction held 9 bases outside the gene matches. Per germline, CDR1 MNHEY and CDR2 SMNVEV (reference sequence). The CDR3 consists of 15 residues. The CDR3 reads CASSLIAGGRNEQYF. DNA of the CDR3: TGTGCCAGCAGTTTAATCGCAGGGGGAAGGAACGAGCAGTACTTC.

This clonotype appeared many times. The V and J genes are TRBV20-1 and TRBJ2-7; TRBD2 matches at 8 bases. There are 15 residues in the CDR3. The J segment lost 1 base and the V segment lost 3 bases, leaving 8 bases of the junction unmatched. The germline V gene encodes CDR1 DFQATT and CDR2 SNEGSKA (reference sequence). The DNA of the CDR3 is TGCAGTGCTAGCGGAGCGGGAGCGGTGTCCTACGAGCAGTACTTC. This sequence encodes CSASGAGAVSYEQYF.

In this sample, this clonotype turned up a few times. V gene TRBV5-1 combines with J gene TRBJ2-3, with D unresolved. The CDR3 is 17 residues long. Germline V gene lookup returns CDR1 SGHRS and CDR2 YFSETQ. Trimming left V 1 base short and J 0 bases short, with 15 bases between. The CDR3 DNA is TGCGCCAGCAGCTTGCTGAGGAGCGCCCTTAGCACAGATACGCAGTATTTT. Residues: CASSLLRSALSTDTQYF.

Concerning this clonotype: The junction differs from germline at one of its ends, possibly a read error. This chain uses TRBV2 with TRBJ1-4, with D perhaps TRBD1 (6 bases). The germline CDR1 and CDR2 sequences are SNHLY and FYNNEI. CDR3 size: 16 residues. Here the CDR3 reads CASSEARTATNEKLLF. As DNA, the CDR3 is TGTGCCAGCAGTGAAGCCCGGACAGCAACTAATGAAAAACTGCTTTTT.